This TCR beta chain appears in the sequencing data of a study of T-cell memory formation after mild COVID-19. Study information: The study found TCR clusters largely donor specific. Study-wide points: A subset of responding clones appeared in pre-infection memory, suggesting cross-reactive memory joined.

TCR alpha and TCR beta cDNA libraries carrying sample barcodes and UMIs were produced by 5'RACE using constant-segment primers. TCRdb re-called the 5' RACE reads through MiXCR, storing one row per CDR3 protein. The table includes about 320,000 distinct CDR3 sequences, over 11% detected once. The table lists this clonotype with a few counts. Its antigen is unidentified. Losses at the gene ends were 6 bases for V and 4 bases for J; bases not matched to a gene: 6. This CDR3 region has 13 residues. The germline CDR1 and CDR2 sequences are DFQATT and SNEGSKA (reference sequence). Sequencing was done on a sample of PBMCs or a T cell subset sorted from them (not recorded which). V and J are TRBV20-1 and TRBJ2-3; the match to TRBD2 covers 8 bases. This clonotype was sampled from a young man who had mild COVID-19 (a few samples of this study predate the infection). Cell type and time point are not known. CDR3 in DNA: TGCAGTGCACAGACGGGGGGGCCAGATACGCAGTATTTT. Its protein is CSAQTGGPDTQYF.